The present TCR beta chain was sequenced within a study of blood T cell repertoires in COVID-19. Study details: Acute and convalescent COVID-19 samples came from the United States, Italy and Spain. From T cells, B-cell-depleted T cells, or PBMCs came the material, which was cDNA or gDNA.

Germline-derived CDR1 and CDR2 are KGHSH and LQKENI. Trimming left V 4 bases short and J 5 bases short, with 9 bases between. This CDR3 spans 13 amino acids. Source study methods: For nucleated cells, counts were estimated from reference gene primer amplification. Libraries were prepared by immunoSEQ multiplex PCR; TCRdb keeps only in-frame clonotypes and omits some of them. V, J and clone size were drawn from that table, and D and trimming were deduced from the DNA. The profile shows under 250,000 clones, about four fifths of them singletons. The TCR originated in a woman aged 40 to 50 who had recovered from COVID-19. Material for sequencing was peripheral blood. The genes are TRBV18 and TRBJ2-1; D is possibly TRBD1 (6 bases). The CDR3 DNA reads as TGTGCCAGCTCACGTAGACAGGACAATGAGCAGTTCTTC. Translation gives CASSRRQDNEQFF.